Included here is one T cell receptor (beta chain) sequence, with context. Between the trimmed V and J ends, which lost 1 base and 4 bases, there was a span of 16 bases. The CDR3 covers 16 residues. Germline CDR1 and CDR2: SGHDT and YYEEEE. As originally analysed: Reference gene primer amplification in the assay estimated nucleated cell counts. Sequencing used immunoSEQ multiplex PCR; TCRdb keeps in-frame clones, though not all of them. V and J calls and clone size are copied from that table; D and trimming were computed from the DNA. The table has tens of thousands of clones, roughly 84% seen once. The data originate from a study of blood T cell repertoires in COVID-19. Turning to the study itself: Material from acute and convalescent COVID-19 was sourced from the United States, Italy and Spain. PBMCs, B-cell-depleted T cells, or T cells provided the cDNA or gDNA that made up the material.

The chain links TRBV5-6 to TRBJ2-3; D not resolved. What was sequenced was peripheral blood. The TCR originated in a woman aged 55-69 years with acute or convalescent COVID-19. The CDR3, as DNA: TGTGCCAGCAGCTTGCGTACTCCCGAAAACGCAGATACGCAGTATTTT. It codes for CASSLRTPENADTQYF.